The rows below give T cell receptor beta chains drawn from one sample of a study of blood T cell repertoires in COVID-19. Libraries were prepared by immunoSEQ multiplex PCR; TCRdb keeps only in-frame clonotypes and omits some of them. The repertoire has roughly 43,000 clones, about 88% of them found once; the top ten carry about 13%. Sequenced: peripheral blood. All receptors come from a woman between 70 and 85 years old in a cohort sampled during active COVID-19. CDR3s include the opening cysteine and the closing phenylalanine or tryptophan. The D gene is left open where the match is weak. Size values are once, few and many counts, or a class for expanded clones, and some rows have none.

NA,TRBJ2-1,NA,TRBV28,CASSSRQGHEQFF,TGTGCCAGCAGTTCTCGTCAGGGCCATGAGCAGTTCTTC
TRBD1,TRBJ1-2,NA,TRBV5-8,CASSAGQVYYGYTF,TGTGCCAGCAGCGCAGGACAGGTTTACTATGGCTACACCTTC
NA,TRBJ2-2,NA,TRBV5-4,CASSLARGLTGELFF,TGTGCCAGCAGCTTGGCCAGGGGCCTCACCGGGGAGCTGTTTTTT
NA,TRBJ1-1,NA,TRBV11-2,CASSLAPGWNTEAFF,TGTGCCAGCAGCTTAGCTCCAGGGTGGAACACTGAAGCTTTCTTT
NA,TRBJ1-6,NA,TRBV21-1,CASSKYTGIVTSSYNSPLHF,TGTGCCAGCAGCAAATATACAGGGATAGTTACGAGCTCCTATAATTCACCCCTCCACTTT
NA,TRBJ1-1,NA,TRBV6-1,CASSEVTREAFF,TGTGCCAGCAGTGAAGTAACGCGGGAAGCTTTCTTT
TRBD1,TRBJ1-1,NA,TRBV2,CASSELQGAGNTEAFF,TGTGCCAGCAGTGAACTACAGGGGGCAGGGAACACTGAAGCTTTCTTT
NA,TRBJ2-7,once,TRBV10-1,CASSEFTAMGHIYEQYF,TGCGCCAGCAGTGAGTTCACGGCAATGGGACACATATACGAGCAGTACTTC
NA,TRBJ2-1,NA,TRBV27,CASSLSRLNEQFF,TGTGCCAGCAGTTTATCGAGACTGAATGAGCAGTTCTTC
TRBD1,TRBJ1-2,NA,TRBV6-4,CASSDSTGGDGYTF,TGTGCCAGCAGTGACTCTACAGGGGGCGATGGCTACACCTTC
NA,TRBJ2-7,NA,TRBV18,CASSYTALTSYEQYF,TGTGCCAGCTCTTACACAGCTTTAACGTCCTACGAGCAGTACTTC
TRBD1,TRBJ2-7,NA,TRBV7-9,CASSLEGPGQGKYEQYF,TGTGCCAGCAGCTTAGAGGGTCCGGGACAGGGGAAGTACGAGCAGTACTTC
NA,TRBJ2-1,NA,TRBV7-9,CASSVQGVGYNEQFF,TGTGCCAGCAGCGTGCAGGGTGTGGGATACAATGAGCAGTTCTTC
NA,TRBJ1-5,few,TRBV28,CASTVTDQPQHF,TGTGCCAGCACCGTGACAGATCAGCCCCAGCATTTT
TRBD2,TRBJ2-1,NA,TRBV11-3,CASSPGLAGGGSYNEQFF,TGTGCCAGCAGCCCGGGACTAGCGGGAGGAGGGTCCTACAATGAGCAGTTCTTC
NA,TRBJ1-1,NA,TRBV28,CASSLGRGWSEAFF,TGTGCCAGCAGCCTAGGTCGGGGTTGGAGTGAAGCTTTCTTT
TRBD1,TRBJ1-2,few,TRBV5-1,CASSLEGQGAVGYGYTF,TGCGCCAGCAGCTTGGAAGGACAGGGGGCTGTTGGGTATGGCTACACCTTC
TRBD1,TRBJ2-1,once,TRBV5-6,CASSVYQTGGYNEQFF,TGTGCCAGCAGCGTCTACCAGACAGGGGGGTACAATGAGCAGTTCTTC
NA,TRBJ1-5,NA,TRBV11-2,CASSLGGGLNQPQHF,TGTGCCAGCAGCTTAGGAGGAGGGCTCAATCAGCCCCAGCATTTT
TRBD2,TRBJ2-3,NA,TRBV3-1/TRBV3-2,CASSPTLAGVGTDTQYF,TGTGCCAGCAGCCCAACTCTAGCGGGAGTGGGCACAGATACGCAGTATTTT
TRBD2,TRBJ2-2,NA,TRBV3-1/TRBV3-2,CASSQAQREGRTGELFF,TGTGCCAGCAGCCAAGCTCAGCGGGAGGGCCGGACCGGGGAGCTGTTTTTT
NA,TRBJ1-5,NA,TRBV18,CASSPGGSNQPQHF,TGTGCCAGCTCACCGGGGGGGAGTAATCAGCCCCAGCATTTT